Each of the 21 T cell receptor beta chains below was sequenced from the same sample in a study of T-cell memory formation after mild COVID-19. TCRdb re-analysed the 5' RACE reads in MiXCR, keeping a single row per CDR3 protein. Among under 200,000 distinct CDR3 sequences listed, over 10% were seen once. Material for sequencing was PBMCs or a T cell subset sorted from them (not recorded which). Every receptor here comes from a man younger than 35 who had mild COVID-19 (a few samples of this study predate the infection). Cell type and time point are not known.

This clonotype came up a few times. The V and J genes are TRBV3-1 and TRBJ2-2; 8 nucleotides align to TRBD2. The CDR3 is 18 amino acids. Unmatched junction bases numbered 14, after V lost 4 bases and J lost 4 bases. Per the germline V gene, CDR1 is LGHDT and CDR2 is YNNKEL (reference sequence). CDR3 in DNA: TGTGCCAGCAGCCCGCGGCGGTCCGCGGGGGGCTTCACCGGGGAGCTGTTTTTT. Translated: CASSPRRSAGGFTGELFF. The whole variable domain, remainder taken from reference TRBV3-1 and TRBJ2-2, is DTAVSQTPKYLVTQMGNDKSIKCEQNLGHDTMYWYKQDSKKFLKIMFSYNNKELIINETVPNRFSPKSPDKAHLNLHINSLELGDSAVYFCASSPRRSAGGFTGELFFGEGSRLTVL.

V usage is TRBV2 and J usage is TRBJ2-7; D is uncertain. The V gene's germline CDR1 is SNHLY and CDR2 FYNNEI. This CDR3 is 11 amino acids long. V lost 4 bases and J lost 7, with 8 bases in between. In nucleotides, the CDR3 is TGTGCCAGCAGTGTAATTGGGGAGCAGTACGTC. Translation gives CASSVIGEQYV.

Ten or more counts support this clonotype. The chain uses TRBV5-1 and TRBJ1-1; TRBD1 is a possible D gene (6 bases). Germline CDR1 and CDR2: SGHRS and YFSETQ. The CDR3 has 13 amino acids. Trimming removed 4 bases from V and 3 bases from J, with 10 bases in between. As DNA, the CDR3 is TGCGCCAGCAGCCCCAGGGGCGACACTGAAGCTTTCTTT. Translated: CASSPRGDTEAFF.

This clonotype came up a few times. The chain uses TRBV12-3 or TRBV12-4 and TRBJ1-5; 7 positions agree with TRBD1. Trimming cost V 5 bases and J 3 bases; bases outside gene matches: 10. The CDR3 has 16 amino acids. CDR3 coding DNA: TGTGCCAGCAGTCCGGGTGAGGGGGCGGTCAATCAGCCCCAGCATTTT. It is translated as CASSPGEGAVNQPQHF.

The rearrangement joins TRBV5-1 to TRBJ2-3; D gene ambiguous. CDR3 size: 12 residues. The germline gives CDR1 SGHRS, CDR2 YFSETQ. V was shortened by 1 base and J by 6 bases, with 6 bases between the two germline ends. CDR3 residues: CASSLSKDTQYF. For the CDR3, the DNA is TGCGCCAGCAGCTTGTCGAAGGATACGCAGTATTTT. The full variable domain, rest sourced from reference TRBV5-1 and TRBJ2-3, is KAGVTQTPRYLIKTRGQQVTLSCSPISGHRSVSWYQQTPGQGLQFLFEYFSETQRNKGNFPGRFSGRQFSNSRSEMNVSTLELGDSALYLCASSLSKDTQYFGPGTRLTVL.

This clonotype was seen more than once but under ten times. The chain has TRBV7-2 and TRBJ1-1; D might be TRBD1 (6 bases). The germline V gene has CDR1 SGHTA and CDR2 FQGNSA. CDR3 length: 14 residues. The V end was cut by 6 bases, the J end by 1 base, with 12 bases between. CDR3: CASSPTRGNTEAFF. CDR3 coding DNA: TGTGCCAGCAGTCCCACCAGGGGGAACACTGAAGCTTTCTTT.

This chain connects TRBV5-1 to TRBJ2-5; no clear D. The CDR3 sequence is 14 residues long. Germline CDR1 SGHRS, CDR2 YFSETQ. The V end lost 4 bases, the J end lost 2 bases, and 12 bases lay between the germline ends. CDR3 sequence reads: CASSPAQIQETQYF. CDR3 DNA sequence: TGCGCCAGCAGCCCAGCCCAAATACAAGAGACCCAGTACTTC. Looking up the rest from reference TRBV5-1 and TRBJ2-5 gives the full variable domain: KAGVTQTPRYLIKTRGQQVTLSCSPISGHRSVSWYQQTPGQGLQFLFEYFSETQRNKGNFPGRFSGRQFSNSRSEMNVSTLELGDSALYLCASSPAQIQETQYFGPGTRLLVL.

This clonotype occurred many times. The CDR3 region is CASRRQGFASDTQYF. The CDR3 DNA is TGCGCCAGCAGAAGACAGGGGTTTGCTTCAGATACGCAGTATTTT. The chain recombines TRBV5-1 with TRBJ2-3; 8 positions match TRBD1. Germline CDR1 is SGHRS and CDR2 is YFSETQ. The ends lost 5 bases at V and 4 bases at J; junction bases unmatched: 9. This CDR3 comprises 15 residues.

This clonotype came up a few times. V gene TRBV10-3 combines with J gene TRBJ1-1; no reliable D call. The germline V and J ends were trimmed by 6 bases and 0 bases, with 17 bases remaining between them. The germline CDR1 and CDR2 sequences are ENHRY and SYGVKD. The CDR3 contains 16 residues. The CDR3 nucleotides read TGTGCCATCAGGGGTGGACCCGATAAGCTGAACACTGAAGCTTTCTTT. It is translated as CAIRGGPDKLNTEAFF.

In its sample, this clonotype was seen a few times. This chain uses TRBV9 with TRBJ2-5, with no clear D. V was trimmed by 0 bases and J by 5 bases, leaving 8 bases between them. CDR1 is SGDLS, CDR2 YYNGEE, per germline. CDR3 length equals 13 residues. The CDR3 DNA follows: TGTGCCAGCAGCGTAGCTTTGGAGGAGACCCAGTACTTC. Protein: CASSVALEETQYF.

This chain links TRBV2 with TRBJ1-6; a weak D match, TRBD1 (5 bases). Germline CDR1 reads SNHLY; CDR2 reads FYNNEI. The CDR3 length is 15 residues. Trimming pared 2 bases from V and 6 bases from J, leaving 11 bases between. The CDR3 nucleotides read TGTGCCAGCAGTGAATTGGGGACCGGTAATTCACCCCTCCACTTT. This translates into CASSELGTGNSPLHF. The full variable domain, completed using reference TRBV2 and TRBJ1-6, is EPEVTQTPSHQVTQMGQEVILRCVPISNHLYFYWYRQILGQKVEFLVSFYNNEISEKSEIFDDQFSVERPDGSNFTLKIRSTKLEDSAMYFCASSELGTGNSPLHFGNGTRLTVT.

The chain links TRBV5-1 to TRBJ1-1; the D is unclear. This CDR3 spans 14 amino acids. Germline V gene sequence: CDR1 SGHRS, CDR2 YFSETQ. The V end was cut by 0 bases, the J end by 1 base, with 7 bases between. The CDR3 region has the DNA TGCGCCAGCAGCTTGGGACCGGAGAACACTGAAGCTTTCTTT. It specifies CASSLGPENTEAFF.

A few counts support this clonotype. J is TRBJ2-2 and V is TRBV4-3; D perhaps matches TRBD1 (5 bases). V was shortened by 0 bases and J by 6 bases, with 8 bases between the two germline ends. CDR1 and CDR2 (germline): LGHNA, YSLEER. This CDR3 has 14 residues. This chain's CDR3 is CASSQDKGSGELFF. DNA of the CDR3: TGCGCCAGCAGCCAAGATAAGGGGTCCGGGGAGCTGTTTTTT.

The chain joins TRBV6-4 to TRBJ1-1, with 7 bases lining up with TRBD1. The germline V gene has CDR1 MRHNA and CDR2 SNTAGT. This CDR3 region has 16 residues. J lost 1 base, V lost 6 bases, and 11 bases had no gene match. The CDR3 DNA follows: TGTGCCAGCAGGACCCAGGACAGGCAGGGGAACACTGAAGCTTTCTTT. Residues: CASRTQDRQGNTEAFF.

The CDR3 DNA sequence: TGTGCCAGCAGCTTGGATCGGGGCGGCTACACCTTC. This codes for CASSLDRGGYTF. V gene TRBV5-4 combines with J gene TRBJ1-2; D is perhaps TRBD1 (5 bases). Germline assignment: CDR1 SGHNT and CDR2 YYREEE (reference sequence). This CDR3 region has 12 residues. Trimming stripped 0 bases from V and 8 bases from J, with 8 bases between.

This clonotype turned up a few times. V is TRBV6-5 and J is TRBJ1-6, with D possibly TRBD1 on 5 matching bases. Between the trimmed V and J ends, which lost 2 bases and 7 bases, there was a span of 9 bases. The germline CDR1 and CDR2 sequences are MNHEY and SVGAGI. The CDR3 totals 14 residues. CDR3: CASSYGGENSPLHF. CDR3 coding DNA: TGTGCCAGCAGTTACGGGGGAGAAAATTCACCCCTCCACTTT.

The chain uses TRBV10-3 and TRBJ1-5; the match to TRBD1 covers 10 bases. Germline V gene lookup returns CDR1 ENHRY and CDR2 SYGVKD. The CDR3 has 15 amino acids. J lost 7 bases, V lost 2 bases, and 5 bases had no gene match. The CDR3 DNA is TGTGCCATCAGTGAGGCGGGACAGGGGATGCAGCCCCAGCATTTT. Protein sequence: CAISEAGQGMQPQHF.

This clonotype was counted only a few times. The chain recombines TRBV5-6 with TRBJ1-1; 12 bases align to TRBD1. CDR3 length: 15 residues. Germline loops: CDR1 SGHDT, CDR2 YYEEEE. V was clipped by 3 bases and J by 6 bases; unmatched bases: 6. The CDR3: CASSSRDRGPAEAFF. The CDR3 DNA is TGTGCCAGCAGCTCCCGGGACAGGGGGCCAGCTGAAGCTTTCTTT.

Only a few counts were recorded for this clonotype. V and J are TRBV19 and TRBJ2-2, with 8 bases aligning to TRBD1. The trim removed 6 bases at V and 6 bases at J, leaving 12 bases unmatched. Per germline, CDR1 LNHDA and CDR2 SQIVND (reference sequence). There are 16 residues in the CDR3. As DNA, the CDR3 is TGTGCCAGTAGGCTGCAGGGGGCGATAGGGTCCGGGGAGCTGTTTTTT. Translating gives CASRLQGAIGSGELFF.

This rearrangement joins TRBV18 to TRBJ2-3, with D possibly being TRBD1 or TRBD2 (5 bases each). Germline values: CDR1 KGHSH, CDR2 LQKENI. V lost 8 bases and J lost 2, with 11 bases in between. The CDR3 spans 13 residues. This CDR3 is CASRDLITDTQYF. The CDR3 DNA reads TGTGCCAGCCGGGACCTAATCACAGATACGCAGTATTTT.

The V and J genes are TRBV6-5 and TRBJ2-2, with a tentative D call TRBD1 (6 bases). The V gene lost 7 bases and the J gene lost 3 bases, with 12 bases spanning the gap. The CDR3 extends over 14 amino acids. Germline V gene sequence: CDR1 MNHEY, CDR2 SVGAGI. CDR3 sequence: CASKETGYTGELFF. CDR3 coding DNA: TGTGCCAGCAAGGAAACAGGGTACACCGGGGAGCTGTTTTTT.